The present T cell receptor beta chain was sequenced within a study of blood T cells in healthy people across ages. In germline, CDR1 is LGHDT, CDR2 YNNKEL (reference sequence). With 5 bases clipped from V and 2 bases from J, the junction kept 8 bases outside the gene matches. This CDR3 is built from 16 residues. Sample-barcoded 5' priming and a J-beta primer mix drove a second PCR of about 6 to 11 cycles. TCRdb processed the 5' RACE reads anew with MiXCR; each CDR3 protein has one entry. The data contain 2 million or so distinct CDR3 sequences, roughly 50% of them singletons. The TCR sequence derives from a woman aged 40 to 50 in good health. The sequenced material came from blood. The chain carries TRBV3-1 and TRBJ2-3; TRBD1 matches at 9 bases. CDR3 in DNA: TGTGCCAGCAGCGGCACAGGGGGCGCCGACACAGATACGCAGTATTTT. It is translated as CASSGTGGADTDTQYF.